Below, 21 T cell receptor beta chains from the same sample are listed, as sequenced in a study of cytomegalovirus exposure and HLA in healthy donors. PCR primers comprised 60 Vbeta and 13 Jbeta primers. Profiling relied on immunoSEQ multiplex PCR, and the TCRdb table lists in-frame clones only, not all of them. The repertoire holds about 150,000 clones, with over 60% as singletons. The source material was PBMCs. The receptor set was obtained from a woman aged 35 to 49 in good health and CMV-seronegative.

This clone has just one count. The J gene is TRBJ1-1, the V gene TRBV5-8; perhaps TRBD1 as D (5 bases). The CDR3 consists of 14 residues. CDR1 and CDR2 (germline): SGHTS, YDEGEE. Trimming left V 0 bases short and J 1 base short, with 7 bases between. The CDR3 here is CASSLEGPNTEAFF. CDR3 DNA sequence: TGTGCCAGCAGCTTGGAGGGGCCGAACACTGAAGCTTTCTTT.

The CDR3: CASSEGLAGASSTDTQYF. As DNA, the CDR3 is TGTGCCAGCAGTGAAGGTCTAGCGGGGGCCTCTAGCACAGATACGCAGTATTTT. This chain joins TRBV2 and TRBJ2-3; TRBD2 agrees at 10 bases. This CDR3 has 18 amino acids. J was trimmed by 0 bases and V by 1 base; bases with no gene match: 7. The germline CDR1 and CDR2 sequences are SNHLY and FYNNEI.

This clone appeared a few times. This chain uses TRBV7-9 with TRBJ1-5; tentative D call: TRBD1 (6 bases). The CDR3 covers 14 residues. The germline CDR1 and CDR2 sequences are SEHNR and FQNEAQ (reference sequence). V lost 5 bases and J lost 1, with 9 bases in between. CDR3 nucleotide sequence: TGTGCCAGCAGCCCTACAGGGAGCAATCAGCCCCAGCATTTT. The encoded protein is CASSPTGSNQPQHF.

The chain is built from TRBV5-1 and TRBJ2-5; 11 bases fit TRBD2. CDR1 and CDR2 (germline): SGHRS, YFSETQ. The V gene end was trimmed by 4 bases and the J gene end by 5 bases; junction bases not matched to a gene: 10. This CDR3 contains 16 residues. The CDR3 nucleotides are TGCGCCAGCAGCCTCGGGGTAGCGGGAGGGCCTGAGACCCAGTACTTC. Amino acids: CASSLGVAGGPETQYF.

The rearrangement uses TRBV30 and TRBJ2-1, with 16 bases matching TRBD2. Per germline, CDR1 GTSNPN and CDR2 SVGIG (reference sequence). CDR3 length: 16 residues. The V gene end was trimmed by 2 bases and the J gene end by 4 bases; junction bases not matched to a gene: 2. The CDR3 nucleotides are TGTGCCTGGAGTACGGGACTAGCGGGAGGGTACAATGAGCAGTTCTTC. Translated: CAWSTGLAGGYNEQFF. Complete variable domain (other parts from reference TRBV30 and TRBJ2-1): SQTIHQWPATLVQPVGSPLSLECTVEGTSNPNLYWYRQAAGRGLQLLFYSVGIGQISSEVPQNLSASRPQDRQFILSSKKLLLSDSGFYLCAWSTGLAGGYNEQFFGPGTRLTVL.

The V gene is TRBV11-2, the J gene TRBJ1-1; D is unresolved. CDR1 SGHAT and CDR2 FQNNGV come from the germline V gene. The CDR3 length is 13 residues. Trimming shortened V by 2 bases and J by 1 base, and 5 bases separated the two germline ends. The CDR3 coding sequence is TGTGCCAGCAGCTTAACAGAGAACACTGAAGCTTTCTTT. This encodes CASSLTENTEAFF.

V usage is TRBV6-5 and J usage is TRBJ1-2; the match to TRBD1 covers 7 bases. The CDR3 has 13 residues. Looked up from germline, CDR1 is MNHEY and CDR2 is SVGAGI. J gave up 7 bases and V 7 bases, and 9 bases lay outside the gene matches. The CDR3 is CASTIQGSGGYTF. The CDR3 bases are TGTGCCAGCACCATACAGGGGAGTGGTGGCTACACCTTC.

CDR3 bases: TGTGCCAGCAGCGTAGGCGGGGGAAATGATGGTTCACCCCTCCACTTT. Translated, it gives CASSVGGGNDGSPLHF. The V and J genes are TRBV9 and TRBJ1-6; a weak D match, TRBD1 (5 bases). This CDR3 region has 16 residues. Germline assignment: CDR1 SGDLS and CDR2 YYNGEE. V was trimmed by 0 bases and J by 9 bases, leaving 16 bases between them. Variable domain in full (rest from reference TRBV9 and TRBJ1-6): DSGVTQTPKHLITATGQRVTLRCSPRSGDLSVYWYQQSLDQGLQFLIQYYNGEERAKGNILERFSAQQFPDLHSELNLSSLELGDSALYFCASSVGGGNDGSPLHFGNGTRLTVT.

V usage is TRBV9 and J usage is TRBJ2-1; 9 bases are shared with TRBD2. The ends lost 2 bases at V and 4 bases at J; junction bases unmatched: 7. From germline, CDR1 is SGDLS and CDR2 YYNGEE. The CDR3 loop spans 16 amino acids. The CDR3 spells CASSVGGRAGYNEQFF. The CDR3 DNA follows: TGTGCCAGCAGCGTCGGCGGGAGGGCCGGGTACAATGAGCAGTTCTTC.

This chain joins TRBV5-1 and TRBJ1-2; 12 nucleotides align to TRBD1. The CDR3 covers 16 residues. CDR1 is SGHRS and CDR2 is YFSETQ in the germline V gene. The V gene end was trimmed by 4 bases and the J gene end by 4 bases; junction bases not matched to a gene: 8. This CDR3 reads CASSRTGTGGFYGYTF. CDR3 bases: TGCGCCAGCAGCCGTACCGGGACAGGGGGCTTCTATGGCTACACCTTC.

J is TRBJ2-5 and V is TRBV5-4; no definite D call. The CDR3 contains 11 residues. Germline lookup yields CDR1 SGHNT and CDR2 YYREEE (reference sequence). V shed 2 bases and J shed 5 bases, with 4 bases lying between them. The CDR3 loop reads CASSFEETQYF. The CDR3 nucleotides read TGTGCCAGCAGCTTTGAGGAGACCCAGTACTTC.

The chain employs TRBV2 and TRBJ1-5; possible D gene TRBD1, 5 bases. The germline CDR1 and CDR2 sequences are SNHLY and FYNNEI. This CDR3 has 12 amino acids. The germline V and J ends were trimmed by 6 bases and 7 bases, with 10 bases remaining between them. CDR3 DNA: TGTGCCAGCAGGGGGGAGGGACAGCCCCAGCATTTT. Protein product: CASRGEGQPQHF. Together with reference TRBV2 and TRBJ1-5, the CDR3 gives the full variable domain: EPEVTQTPSHQVTQMGQEVILRCVPISNHLYFYWYRQILGQKVEFLVSFYNNEISEKSEIFDDQFSVERPDGSNFTLKIRSTKLEDSAMYFCASRGEGQPQHFGDGTRLSIL.

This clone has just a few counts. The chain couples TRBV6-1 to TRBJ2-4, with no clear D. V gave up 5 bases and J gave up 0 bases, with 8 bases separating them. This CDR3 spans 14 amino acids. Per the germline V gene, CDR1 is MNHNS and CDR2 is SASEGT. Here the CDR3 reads CASSPILAKNIQYF. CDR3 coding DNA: TGTGCCAGCAGTCCTATACTAGCCAAAAACATTCAGTACTTC.

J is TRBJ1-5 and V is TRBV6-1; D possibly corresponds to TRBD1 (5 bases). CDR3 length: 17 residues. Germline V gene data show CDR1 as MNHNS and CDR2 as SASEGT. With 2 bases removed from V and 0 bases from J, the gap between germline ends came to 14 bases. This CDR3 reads CASSEQAGGYSNQPQHF. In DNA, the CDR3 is TGTGCCAGCAGTGAACAGGCGGGGGGTTATAGCAATCAGCCCCAGCATTTT.

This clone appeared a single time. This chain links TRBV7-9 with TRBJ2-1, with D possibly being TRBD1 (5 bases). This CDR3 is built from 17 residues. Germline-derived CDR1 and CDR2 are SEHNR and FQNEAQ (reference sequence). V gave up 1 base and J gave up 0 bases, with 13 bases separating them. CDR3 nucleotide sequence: TGTGCCAGCAGCTTAGGTAAGGGCAGGGCCTCCTACAATGAGCAGTTCTTC. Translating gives CASSLGKGRASYNEQFF.

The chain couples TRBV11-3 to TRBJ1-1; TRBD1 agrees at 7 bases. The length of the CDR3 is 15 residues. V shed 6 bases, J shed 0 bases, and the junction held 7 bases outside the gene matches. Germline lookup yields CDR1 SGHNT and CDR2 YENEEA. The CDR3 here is CASRGTTGLNTEAFF. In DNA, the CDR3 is TGTGCCAGCAGGGGAACGACAGGGCTGAACACTGAAGCTTTCTTT. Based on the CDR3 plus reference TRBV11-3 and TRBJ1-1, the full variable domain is EAGVVQSPRYKIIEKKQPVAFWCNPISGHNTLYWYLQNLGQGPELLIRYENEEAVDDSQLPKDRFSAERLKGVDSTLKIQPAELGDSAVYLCASRGTTGLNTEAFFGQGTRLTVV.

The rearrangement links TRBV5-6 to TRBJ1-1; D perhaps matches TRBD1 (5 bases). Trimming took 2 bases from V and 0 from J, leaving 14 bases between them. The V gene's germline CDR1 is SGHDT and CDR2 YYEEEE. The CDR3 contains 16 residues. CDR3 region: CASSFWTPPLNTEAFF. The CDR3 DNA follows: TGTGCCAGCAGCTTTTGGACACCCCCCTTGAACACTGAAGCTTTCTTT.

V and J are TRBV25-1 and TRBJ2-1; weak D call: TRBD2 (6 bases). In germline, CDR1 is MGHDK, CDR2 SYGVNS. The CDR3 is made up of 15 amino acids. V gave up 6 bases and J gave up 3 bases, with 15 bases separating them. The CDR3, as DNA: TGTGCCAGCAGATCTGGCGGGGCCGGCTACAATGAGCAGTTCTTC. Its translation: CASRSGGAGYNEQFF.

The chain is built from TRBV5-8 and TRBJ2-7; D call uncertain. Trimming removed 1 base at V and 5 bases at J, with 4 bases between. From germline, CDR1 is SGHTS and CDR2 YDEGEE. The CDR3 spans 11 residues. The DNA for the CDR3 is TGTGCCAGCAGCTTGTCAGACGAGCAGTACTTC. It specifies CASSLSDEQYF.

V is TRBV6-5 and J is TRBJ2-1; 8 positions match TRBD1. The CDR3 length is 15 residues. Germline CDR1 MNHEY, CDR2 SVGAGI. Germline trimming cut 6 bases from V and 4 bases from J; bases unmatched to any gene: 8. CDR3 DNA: TGTGCCAGCAGACGGACAGGGAACGGGTACAATGAGCAGTTCTTC. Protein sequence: CASRRTGNGYNEQFF.

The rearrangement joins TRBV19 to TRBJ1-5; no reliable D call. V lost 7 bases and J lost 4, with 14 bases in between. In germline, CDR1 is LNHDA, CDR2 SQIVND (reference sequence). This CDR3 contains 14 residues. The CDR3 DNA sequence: TGTGCCAGTACCCACAGCCGAGTGAATCAGCCCCAGCATTTT. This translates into CASTHSRVNQPQHF.